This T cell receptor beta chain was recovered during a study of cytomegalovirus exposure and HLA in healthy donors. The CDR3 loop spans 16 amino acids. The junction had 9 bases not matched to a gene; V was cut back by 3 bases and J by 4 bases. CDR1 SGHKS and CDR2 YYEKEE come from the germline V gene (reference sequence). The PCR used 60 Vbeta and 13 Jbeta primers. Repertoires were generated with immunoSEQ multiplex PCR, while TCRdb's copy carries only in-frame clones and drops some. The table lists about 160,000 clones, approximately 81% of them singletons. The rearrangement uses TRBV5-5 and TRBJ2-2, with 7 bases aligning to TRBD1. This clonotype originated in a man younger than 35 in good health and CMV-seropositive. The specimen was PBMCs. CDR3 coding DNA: TGTGCCAGCAGCTCTATCGAAGGACAGGCCACCGGGGAGCTGTTTTTT. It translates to CASSSIEGQATGELFF.